A single sample is the source of the 2 T cell receptor beta chains below, sequenced in a study of T cell repertoires in cytomegalovirus infection. TCRdb ran MiXCR on the reads and lists one entry per CDR3 protein. Of 200,000 or so distinct CDR3 sequences listed, roughly 34% were seen once; the top ten hold approximately 59%. No antigen has been assigned to these receptors. The sample in question was CD8+ T cells from cultured PBMCs, obtained from culture after CMV antigen stimulation. The receptors derive from a human donor in good health (CMV status not recorded). Some clones in this sample may be carry-over from other donors' samples.

The chain links TRBV4-2 to TRBJ2-7, with TRBD2 as a possible D gene (6 bases). V was clipped by 0 bases and J by 1 base, with 10 bases between them. In germline, CDR1 is LGHNA, CDR2 YNFKEQ. There are 15 residues in the CDR3. CDR3 in DNA: TGTGCCAGCAGCCAAGATCGGGAGATGTCCTACGAGCAGTACTTC. Protein product: CASSQDREMSYEQYF.

CDR3 in amino acids: CASRKSATYEQYF. As DNA, the CDR3 is TGTGCCAGCAGGAAAAGCGCAACCTACGAGCAGTACTTC. The rearrangement joins TRBV28 to TRBJ2-7, with unresolved D. V shed 6 bases and J shed 2 bases, with 11 bases lying between them. Per the germline V gene, CDR1 is MDHEN and CDR2 is SYDVKM. The CDR3 has 13 residues.